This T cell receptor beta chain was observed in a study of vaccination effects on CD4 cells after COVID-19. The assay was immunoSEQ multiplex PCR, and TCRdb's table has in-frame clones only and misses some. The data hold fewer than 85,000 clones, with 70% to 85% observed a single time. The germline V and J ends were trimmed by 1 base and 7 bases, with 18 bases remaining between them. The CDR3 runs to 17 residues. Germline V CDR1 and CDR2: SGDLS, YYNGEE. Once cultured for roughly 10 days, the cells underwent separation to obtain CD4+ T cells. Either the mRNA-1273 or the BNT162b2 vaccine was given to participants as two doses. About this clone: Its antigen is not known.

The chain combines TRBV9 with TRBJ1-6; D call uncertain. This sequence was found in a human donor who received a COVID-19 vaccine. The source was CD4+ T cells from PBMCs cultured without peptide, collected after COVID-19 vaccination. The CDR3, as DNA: TGTGCCAGCAGCGTATACGATGGAGGGTCTCAGAATTCACCCCTCCACTTT. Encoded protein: CASSVYDGGSQNSPLHF.